One and the same sample provided the 20 T cell receptor beta chains below, sequenced in a study of T cell repertoires in ileal Crohn's disease. Time point indicated: neoterminal ileum biopsy at postoperative endoscopy, about 6 months after surgery. Sequenced by immunoSEQ multiplex PCR; TCRdb stores in-frame clones only, minus some. The table records about 11,000 clones, 72% of them present only once. Sequencing was done on a sample of ileal tissue. The origin of the receptors is an adult with Crohn's disease.

The chain has TRBV6-5 and TRBJ2-3, with D maybe TRBD2 (6 bases). The CDR3 length is 15 residues. The germline V gene has CDR1 MNHEY and CDR2 SVGAGI. V was shortened by 6 bases and J by 0 bases, with 13 bases between the two germline ends. The CDR3 protein is CASRGTFSSTDTQYF. CDR3 DNA sequence: TGTGCCAGCAGGGGGACTTTCTCTAGCACAGATACGCAGTATTTT.

In its sample, this clone was seen once. The same CDR3 can be traced to other DNA sequences in this sample. The chain recombines TRBV29-1 with TRBJ1-2; possible D gene TRBD1, 6 bases. The CDR3 has 13 residues. CDR1 and CDR2 from the germline V gene are SQVTM and ANQGSEA. Trimming took 0 bases from V and 4 from J, leaving 9 bases between them. This CDR3 is CSVEDRGAYGYTF. Written as DNA, the CDR3 is TGCAGCGTTGAAGACAGGGGCGCCTATGGCTACACCTTC.

The V and J genes are TRBV15 and TRBJ2-7; 9 bases match TRBD2. Germline V gene sequence: CDR1 LNHNV, CDR2 YYDKDF (reference sequence). This CDR3 is built from 17 residues. V gave up 4 bases and J gave up 2 bases; unmatched junction bases: 12. The DNA of the CDR3 is TGTGCCACCAGCATCCCGACCACTAGCGGGCCAGCCTACGAGCAGTACTTC. Translated: CATSIPTTSGPAYEQYF.

The chain couples TRBV4-3 to TRBJ2-6, with 11 bases aligning to TRBD2. Germline assignment: CDR1 LGHNA and CDR2 YSLEER. Trimming took 0 bases from V and 3 from J; bases not matched to a gene: 7. The CDR3 runs to 19 residues. CDR3 residues: CASSQEVAGGPLGANVLTF. The CDR3 DNA is TGCGCCAGCAGCCAAGAGGTAGCGGGAGGGCCCCTTGGGGCCAACGTCCTGACTTTC.

With respect to this clone: The same CDR3 arises from other DNA sequences in this sample as well. The chain uses TRBV2 and TRBJ1-4, with a possible D match to TRBD1 (5 bases). This CDR3 is built from 15 residues. V was shortened by 4 bases and J by 1 base, with 10 bases between the two germline ends. CDR1 SNHLY and CDR2 FYNNEI come from the germline V gene. The CDR3 nucleotides are TGTGCCAGCAGTGGTCAAGGACAAACTAATGAAAAACTGTTTTTT. It yields the protein CASSGQGQTNEKLFF.

This sequence joins TRBV27 and TRBJ2-7; TRBD1 is a possible D gene (6 bases). V lost 2 bases and J lost 2, with 10 bases in between. Germline V gives CDR1 MNHEY, CDR2 SMNVEV (reference sequence). This CDR3 has 14 amino acids. In DNA form, the CDR3 reads TGTGCCAGCAGTTTAACCAGGGGTGCCTACGAGCAGTACTTC. Its protein product is CASSLTRGAYEQYF.

The gene calls are TRBV10-2 and TRBJ2-1; D unclear. Germline assignment: CDR1 WSHSY and CDR2 SAAADI. Trimming pared 4 bases from V and 8 bases from J, leaving 21 bases between. CDR3 length: 16 residues. CDR3 bases: TGCGCCAGCAGTGGCTCTTCGGCTCGATACGGAGATGAGCAGTTCTTC. Amino acids: CASSGSSARYGDEQFF.

The rearrangement links TRBV5-1 to TRBJ2-1; the D gene is possibly TRBD1 (6 bases). Germline V lookup: CDR1 SGHRS, CDR2 YFSETQ. The CDR3 consists of 16 residues. V dropped 7 bases and J dropped 2 bases, with 19 bases sitting between them. DNA for the CDR3: TGCGCCAGCCTTGCACAACCAGGGGCAGCCTACAATGAGCAGTTCTTC. It codes for CASLAQPGAAYNEQFF.

The V call is TRBV2, the J call TRBJ1-5; D is ambiguous. The CDR3 is 14 residues long. The V end lost 7 bases, the J end lost 0 bases, and 10 bases lay between the germline ends. CDR1 is SNHLY, CDR2 FYNNEI, per germline. CDR3 bases: TGTGCCAGCACTGGCCCGTATAGCAATCAGCCCCAGCATTTT. Its protein is CASTGPYSNQPQHF.

The chain is built from TRBV6-5 and TRBJ2-1; 9 bases are a match to TRBD1. CDR1 and CDR2 from the germline V gene are MNHEY and SVGAGI. The CDR3 loop spans 15 amino acids. Trimming cost V 5 bases and J 0 bases; bases outside gene matches: 2. CDR3 residues: CASSTGGGSYNEQFF. The CDR3 DNA reads TGTGCCAGCAGTACAGGGGGCGGCTCCTACAATGAGCAGTTCTTC.

A few counts support this clone. V and J are TRBV7-4 and TRBJ1-1; 9 positions agree with TRBD1. The trim removed 7 bases at V and 1 base at J, leaving 7 bases unmatched. The CDR3 has 15 residues. Per the germline V gene, CDR1 is SGHVT and CDR2 is SQSDAQ. The CDR3 sequence: CASTGTGIGNTEAFF. In nucleotides, the CDR3 is TGTGCCAGCACCGGGACAGGGATTGGGAACACTGAAGCTTTCTTT. Full variable domain (outside the CDR3, taken from reference TRBV7-4 and TRBJ1-1): GAGVSQSPRYKVAKRGRDVALRCDSISGHVTLYWYRQTLGQGSEVLTYSQSDAQRDKSGRPSGRFSAERPERSVSTLKIQRTEQGDSAVYLCASTGTGIGNTEAFFGQGTRLTVV.

This clone was recorded only once. This rearrangement joins TRBV18 to TRBJ1-1; 7 bases are shared with TRBD1. Trimming at V came to 1 base and at J to 4 bases, leaving 3 bases not matched to a gene. Germline V gene lookup returns CDR1 KGHSH and CDR2 LQKENI. The CDR3 length is 14 residues. CDR3 nucleotides: TGTGCCAGCTCACCACAGGGGGCTCGCACTGAAGCTTTCTTT. This gives the protein CASSPQGARTEAFF.

This clone occurred a few times. In DNA, the CDR3 is TGTGCCAGCAGCTTTGAACATAACACTGAAGCTTTCTTT. It yields the protein CASSFEHNTEAFF. The chain has TRBV11-3 and TRBJ1-1; D gene ambiguous. In germline, CDR1 is SGHNT, CDR2 YENEEA. The length of the CDR3 is 13 residues. V shed 3 bases and J shed 2 bases, with 7 bases lying between them.

The chain links TRBV6-5 to TRBJ2-7; D remains ambiguous. Germline V CDR1 and CDR2: MNHEY, SVGAGI. The CDR3 spans 12 residues. Trimming stripped 4 bases from V and 2 bases from J, with 6 bases between. CDR3 region: CASSSDTYEQYF. The CDR3 region has the DNA TGTGCCAGCAGTTCCGACACCTACGAGCAGTACTTC.

In this sample, this clone turned up a few times. The chain links TRBV4-3 to TRBJ1-2, with D uncertain. The CDR3 consists of 14 residues. Germline CDR1 and CDR2: LGHNA and YSLEER. V gave up 0 bases and J gave up 5 bases, with 10 bases separating them. CDR3 nucleotides: TGCGCCAGCAGCCAAGATCGGGGAGGGTATGGCTACACCTTC. It is translated as CASSQDRGGYGYTF.

There are a few counts of this clone. V usage is TRBV4-3 and J usage is TRBJ1-3; 7 nucleotides agree with TRBD1. The CDR3 is made up of 14 amino acids. The V segment lost 5 bases and the J segment 3 bases; nucleotides outside the gene matches: 4. In germline, CDR1 is LGHNA, CDR2 YSLEER. CDR3 residues: CASSADRFGNTIYF. In nucleotides, the CDR3 is TGCGCCAGCAGCGCGGACAGGTTTGGAAACACCATATATTTT.

The V call is TRBV6-1, the J call TRBJ2-7; maybe TRBD2 (5 bases). The germline V gene has CDR1 MNHNS and CDR2 SASEGT. The CDR3 is 15 residues long. With 2 bases removed from V and 6 bases from J, the gap between germline ends came to 17 bases. The CDR3 sequence is CASSEIVGRMGEQYF. Written as DNA, the CDR3 is TGTGCCAGCAGTGAAATAGTGGGGAGAATGGGCGAGCAGTACTTC.

This clone was recorded only once. The chain combines TRBV10-3 with TRBJ2-1; 8 bases agree with TRBD2. CDR1 and CDR2 (germline): ENHRY, SYGVKD. This CDR3 spans 13 amino acids. V lost 2 bases to trimming and J lost 9 bases; unmatched junction nucleotides: 3. The CDR3 loop reads CAISEREGREQFF. The CDR3 nucleotides read TGTGCCATCAGTGAGCGGGAGGGCCGTGAGCAGTTCTTC.

This sequence joins TRBV30 and TRBJ1-6; D might be TRBD1 (6 bases). Trimming shortened V by 3 bases and J by 9 bases, and 12 bases separated the two germline ends. The CDR3 extends over 13 amino acids. Per germline, CDR1 GTSNPN and CDR2 SVGIG (reference sequence). This CDR3 reads CAWRTSRGSPLHF. The CDR3 DNA reads as TGTGCCTGGAGGACAAGCAGGGGTTCACCCCTCCACTTT.

The chain carries TRBV7-9 and TRBJ1-2, with 9 bases matching TRBD1. Trimming at V came to 5 bases and at J to 3 bases, leaving 7 bases not matched to a gene. This CDR3 is built from 15 residues. From germline, CDR1 is SEHNR and CDR2 FQNEAQ (reference sequence). The CDR3 loop is CASSLQTGGDYGYTF. The CDR3 region has the DNA TGTGCCAGCAGCCTCCAGACAGGGGGAGACTATGGCTACACCTTC.